A single T cell receptor (delta chain) is shown here with its context. The clone's antigen remains unknown. The protein held in TCRdb is that of a much larger clone and does not match this DNA's translation at residue 13, likely because of a read error; the protein shown is translated from the DNA. Libraries were built with multiplex PCR. A 32-plex assay, with primers for all 8 TRDV and 4 TRDJ genes spanning the CDR3, was used to amplify the genomic DNA. A 12-nucleotide UMI was introduced during around 3 barcoding PCR cycles, after which a second PCR was performed with Illumina adapter primers. Libraries were purified with AMPure XP beads and quality-checked on a Fragment Analyzer with the HS NGS Fragment kit. An Illumina MiniSeq mid-output kit with 20% PhiX and 150 cycles of paired-end reads was used for sequencing. Processing in the source paper ran as follows. MIGEC version 1.2.9 was used to process the reads, grouping reads by UMI and building error-corrected consensus sequences. Modified VDJtools version 1.2.1 scripts and the tcR R package were used for post-processing. In TCRdb, clones were called once more from the public reads by CATT, and rows of identical DNA were later combined. TCRdb, not the original authors, processed these V and J calls. The sample table contains some 4,500 delta-chain clones; only one count was recorded for around 12% of them. Together, the top ten hold 52% of the sample.

This entry belongs to a study of DNA immune sequencing with unique molecular identifiers (TCRdb year 2020). General notes on the study: Using immunomagnetic cell separation, gammadelta T cells were enriched from buffy coats, and the genomic DNA of these cells was sequenced. Fluorescence-activated cell sorting was used to enrich gammadelta T cells from the PBMC of 10 healthy individuals. In the comparison of enriched versus non-enriched samples, approximately 0.095 ug of enriched gammadelta T-cell DNA and about 1 ug of non-enriched PBMC DNA were sequenced. The study developed and validated an ultrasensitive DNA-based TRD repertoire sequencing method using PCR-introduced unique molecular identifiers. The method was checked using synthetic reference molecules and blood samples from healthy people. Healthy individuals were used as donors, and sorted peripheral blood gammadelta T cells were profiled from around eleven of these donors. Overall study results and their limits: Novel TRD sequences not targeted by the primers cannot be detected with the primer-based approach. Among clonotypes in healthy donors, the most frequent TRD rearrangement was TRDV2 paired with TRDJ1. TRD repertoire diversity differed among healthy donors, and several donors were highly oligoclonal, with the top 5 clonotypes making up more than half of productive molecules.

The germline V gene sets CDR1 to GEAIGNYY and CDR2 to EKD. Compared with germline, V lacks 0 bases and J lacks 0 bases; bases without a gene match: 15. CDR3 length: 20 amino acids, cysteine to phenylalanine. Only the CDR3 region is kept as DNA, spanning 60 bases read in frame from base 1. Sequencing input: gamma-delta T cells enriched from blood buffy coat, or unenriched PBMCs (not recorded which). Recombination linked TRDV2 to TRDJ1; 10 of the junction bases match TRDD3. This TCR was sampled from a human donor in good health. The CDR3 amino acid sequence is: CACDTVRGIRENIYTDKLIF. The bases are TGTGCCTGTGACACCGTCCGGGGGATACGCGAAAACATATACACCGATAAACTCATCTTT.